Below, one T cell receptor beta chain is given with its context. Its antigen is as yet unknown. The CDR3 length is 14 residues. Germline V gene sequence: CDR1 LNHDA, CDR2 SQIVND (reference sequence). The germline V and J ends were trimmed by 5 bases and 2 bases, with 13 bases remaining between them. The study's library attached unique molecular identifiers to single cDNA molecules. TCRdb reprocessed the RACE reads via MiXCR and lists one record per CDR3 protein. In the table there are about 14,000 distinct CDR3 sequences, about a sixth of which are singletons. The data were obtained in a study of human T cells and chemical hapten exposure. Study-level points and caveats: Those TCRs sitting above 1 in 1000 frequency stayed the same with DPC sensitization.

Regarding time point: patch test 1, 2 weeks after DPC sensitization. Stated treatment: therapeutic diphenylcyclopropenone sensitization with weekly scalp DPC. The receptor was isolated from a woman in her 30s with alopecia areata. Some clones in this sample may be carry-over from other donors' samples. The material sequenced was whole blood, taken in connection with sensitization to the hapten diphenylcyclopropenone (DPC). The chain links TRBV19 to TRBJ2-7, with D possibly being TRBD1 (6 bases). The CDR3 DNA sequence: TGTGCCAGTAGTCTCCTGACAGGAGCCTACGAGCAGTACTTC. Protein sequence: CASSLLTGAYEQYF.